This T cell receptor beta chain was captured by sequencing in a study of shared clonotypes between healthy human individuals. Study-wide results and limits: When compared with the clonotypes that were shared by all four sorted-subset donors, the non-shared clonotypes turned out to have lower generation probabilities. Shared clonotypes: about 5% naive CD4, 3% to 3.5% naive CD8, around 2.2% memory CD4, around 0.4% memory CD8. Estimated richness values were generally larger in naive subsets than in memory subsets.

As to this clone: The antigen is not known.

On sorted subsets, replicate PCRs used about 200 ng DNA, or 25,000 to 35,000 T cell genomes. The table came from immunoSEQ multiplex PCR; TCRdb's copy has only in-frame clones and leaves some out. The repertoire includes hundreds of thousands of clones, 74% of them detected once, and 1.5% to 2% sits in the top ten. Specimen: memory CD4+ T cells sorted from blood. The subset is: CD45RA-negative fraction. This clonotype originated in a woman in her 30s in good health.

DNA of the CDR3: TGCGCCAGCAGCCAAGGGATAATTGTCACTGAAGCTTTCTTT. Its translation: CASSQGIIVTEAFF. This rearrangement joins TRBV4-1 to TRBJ1-1; D gene uncertain. Germline loops: CDR1 MGHRA, CDR2 YSYEKL. This CDR3 has 14 residues. The V gene lost 1 base and the J gene lost 4 bases, with 10 bases spanning the gap.